One sample yielded the 14 T cell receptor beta chains listed below, sequenced in a study of early T cells in non-severe SARS-CoV-2 infection. TCRdb redid the calling of the 5' RACE reads with MiXCR, one entry per CDR3 protein. The sample yields about 60,000 distinct CDR3 sequences, over 20% seen once. The sample consisted of whole blood, taken at baseline. The receptors shown here come from an adult who was a healthcare worker with PCR-confirmed SARS-CoV-2 infection or an uninfected control (not recorded which).

CDR3 sequence: CASSLGAEADTIYF. The CDR3 nucleotides read TGTGCCAGCAGCTTAGGGGCAGAGGCGGACACCATATATTTT. This sequence joins TRBV7-8 and TRBJ1-3; D remains unclear. The germline CDR1 and CDR2 sequences are SGHVS and FQNEAQ. V lost 1 base to trimming and J lost 8 bases, with 12 bases between them. This CDR3 comprises 14 residues.

This clonotype was counted between two and nine times. CDR3: CASSRYAVPPTYNEQFF. In DNA, the CDR3 is TGTGCCAGCAGCCGCTATGCCGTCCCCCCTACCTACAATGAGCAGTTCTTC. The gene calls are TRBV14 and TRBJ2-1; D not certain. CDR3 length equals 17 residues. V lost 4 bases and J lost 2, with 18 bases in between. The germline CDR1 and CDR2 sequences are SGHDN and FVKESK.

The gene calls are TRBV5-4 and TRBJ2-7; 8 nucleotides align to TRBD1. The CDR3 sequence is 12 residues long. Germline V gives CDR1 SGHNT, CDR2 YYREEE (reference sequence). V lost 4 bases, J lost 6 bases, and 3 bases stayed unmatched. CDR3 sequence: CASSQDRGEQYF. CDR3 DNA: TGTGCCAGCAGCCAAGACAGGGGCGAGCAGTACTTC. Supplemented by reference TRBV5-4 and TRBJ2-7, the full variable domain reads ETGVTQSPTHLIKTRGQQVTLRCSSQSGHNTVSWYQQALGQGPQFIFQYYREEENGRGNFPPRFSGLQFPNYSSELNVNALELDDSALYLCASSQDRGEQYFGPGTRLTVT.

The chain couples TRBV7-2 to TRBJ1-5; D remains ambiguous. Germline CDR1 and CDR2: SGHTA and FQGNSA. V lost 4 bases and J lost 2, with 6 bases in between. The CDR3 contains 13 residues. CDR3 sequence reads: CASSSDRNQPQHF. In nucleotides, the CDR3 is TGTGCCAGCAGCTCTGACCGCAATCAGCCCCAGCATTTT.

The genes are TRBV14 and TRBJ2-1; TRBD2 matches 7 bases. Germline CDR1 reads SGHDN; CDR2 reads FVKESK. After removal of 3 bases from V and 6 bases from J, the junction contained 2 bases not matched to a gene. This CDR3 spans 13 amino acids. DNA of the CDR3: TGTGCCAGCAGCCAGGGACTACCCAATGAGCAGTTCTTC. Amino acids: CASSQGLPNEQFF.

The V gene is TRBV7-9, the J gene TRBJ2-2; D call uncertain. Per the germline V gene, CDR1 is SEHNR and CDR2 is FQNEAQ (reference sequence). The CDR3 is made up of 16 amino acids. V lost 5 bases and J 4 bases, leaving 17 bases between the germline ends. CDR3 in DNA: TGTGCCAGCAGCCCGAAGCGACGATTGGTCACCGGGGAGCTGTTTTTT. It is translated as CASSPKRRLVTGELFF.

At least ten counts were recorded for this clonotype. The V gene is TRBV7-9, the J gene TRBJ2-7; possibly TRBD1 for D (6 bases). The CDR3 contains 15 residues. In germline, CDR1 is SEHNR, CDR2 FQNEAQ (reference sequence). V lost 5 bases and J lost 1, with 15 bases in between. The CDR3 is CASSPVQGLSYEQYF. In nucleotides, the CDR3 is TGTGCCAGCAGCCCCGTTCAGGGGCTTTCCTACGAGCAGTACTTC.

The V gene is TRBV7-9, the J gene TRBJ1-2; no definite D call. From germline, CDR1 is SEHNR and CDR2 FQNEAQ (reference sequence). The V gene lost 3 bases and the J gene lost 1 base, with 9 bases spanning the gap. This CDR3 has 14 residues. The CDR3 sequence: CASSLGGFNYGYTF. CDR3 nucleotides: TGTGCCAGCAGCTTGGGAGGATTTAACTATGGCTACACCTTC. Filled out from reference TRBV7-9 and TRBJ1-2, the complete variable domain reads DTGVSQNPRHKITKRGQNVTFRCDPISEHNRLYWYRQTLGQGPEFLTYFQNEAQLEKSRLLSDRFSAERPKGSFSTLEIQRTEQGDSAMYLCASSLGGFNYGYTFGSGTRLTVV.

This clonotype was detected a few times. The V call is TRBV27, the J call TRBJ2-3; no firm D call. CDR3 length: 14 residues. V was pared by 9 bases and J by 0 bases, with 13 bases between. The V gene's germline CDR1 is MNHEY and CDR2 SMNVEV (reference sequence). CDR3 in DNA: TGTGCCAGTTCACGGACGGACAGCACAGATACGCAGTATTTT. Translating it yields CASSRTDSTDTQYF.

There are a few counts of this clonotype. The chain has TRBV4-1 and TRBJ1-2, with D tentatively TRBD1 (5 bases). This CDR3 comprises 15 residues. Germline V gene sequence: CDR1 MGHRA, CDR2 YSYEKL. V was shortened by 1 base and J by 1 base, with 10 bases between the two germline ends. The CDR3 sequence: CASSQAERGNYGYTF. The CDR3 region has the DNA TGCGCCAGCAGCCAAGCCGAGAGGGGTAACTATGGCTACACCTTC.

This clonotype turned up a few times. This chain uses TRBV7-6 with TRBJ2-5; 7 nucleotides line up with TRBD2. V shed 1 base and J 3 bases; nucleotides not matched to a gene: 8. The CDR3 runs 16 residues. Germline V gene data show CDR1 as SGHVS and CDR2 as FNYEAQ. The CDR3 sequence: CASSLGRGSGKETQYF. For the CDR3, the DNA is TGTGCCAGCAGCTTAGGGCGGGGGTCCGGGAAAGAGACCCAGTACTTC.

This clonotype was recorded a few times. The V gene is TRBV7-2, the J gene TRBJ1-2; D call uncertain. CDR1 and CDR2 from the germline V gene are SGHTA and FQGNSA. The CDR3 loop spans 13 amino acids. Trimming removed 3 bases at V and 4 bases at J, with 9 bases between. CDR3 sequence (DNA): TGTGCCAGCAGCTTTCAGCAAGTCTATGGCTACACCTTC. This codes for CASSFQQVYGYTF.

The chain recombines TRBV20-1 with TRBJ2-3; no clear D gene. This CDR3 is 14 amino acids long. Germline-derived CDR1 and CDR2 are DFQATT and SNEGSKA (reference sequence). The germline V and J ends were trimmed by 5 bases and 1 base, with 13 bases remaining between them. The CDR3 DNA sequence: TGCAGTGCTTTCGGGTCAGCCGGCACAGATACGCAGTATTTT. Amino acids: CSAFGSAGTDTQYF.

Only a few counts were recorded for this clonotype. The rearrangement links TRBV7-9 to TRBJ2-1; D is possibly TRBD2 (5 bases). The length of the CDR3 is 12 residues. The germline gives CDR1 SEHNR, CDR2 FQNEAQ (reference sequence). Trimming took off 5 bases at V and 8 bases at J, with 10 bases between the two ends. In DNA form, the CDR3 reads TGTGCCAGCAGCCAAGCGGTGTATGAGCAGTTCTTC. Its translation is CASSQAVYEQFF. Drawing the rest from reference TRBV7-9 and TRBJ2-1, the complete variable domain is DTGVSQNPRHKITKRGQNVTFRCDPISEHNRLYWYRQTLGQGPEFLTYFQNEAQLEKSRLLSDRFSAERPKGSFSTLEIQRTEQGDSAMYLCASSQAVYEQFFGPGTRLTVL.